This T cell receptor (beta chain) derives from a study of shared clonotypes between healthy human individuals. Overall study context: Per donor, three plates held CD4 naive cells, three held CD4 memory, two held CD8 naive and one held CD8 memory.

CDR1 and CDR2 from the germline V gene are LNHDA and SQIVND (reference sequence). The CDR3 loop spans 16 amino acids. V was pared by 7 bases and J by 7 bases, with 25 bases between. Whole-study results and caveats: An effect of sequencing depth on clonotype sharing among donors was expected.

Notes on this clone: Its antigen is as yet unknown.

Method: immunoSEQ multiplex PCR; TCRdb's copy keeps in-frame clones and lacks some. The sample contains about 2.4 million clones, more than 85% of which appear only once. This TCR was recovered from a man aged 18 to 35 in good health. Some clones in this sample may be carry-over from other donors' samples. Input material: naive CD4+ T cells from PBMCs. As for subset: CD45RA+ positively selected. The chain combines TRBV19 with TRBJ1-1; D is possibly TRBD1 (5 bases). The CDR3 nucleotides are TGTGCCAGTACCCCGAGTGGGGGGAAGAAGGCCCTTGAAGCTTTCTTT. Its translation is CASTPSGGKKALEAFF.